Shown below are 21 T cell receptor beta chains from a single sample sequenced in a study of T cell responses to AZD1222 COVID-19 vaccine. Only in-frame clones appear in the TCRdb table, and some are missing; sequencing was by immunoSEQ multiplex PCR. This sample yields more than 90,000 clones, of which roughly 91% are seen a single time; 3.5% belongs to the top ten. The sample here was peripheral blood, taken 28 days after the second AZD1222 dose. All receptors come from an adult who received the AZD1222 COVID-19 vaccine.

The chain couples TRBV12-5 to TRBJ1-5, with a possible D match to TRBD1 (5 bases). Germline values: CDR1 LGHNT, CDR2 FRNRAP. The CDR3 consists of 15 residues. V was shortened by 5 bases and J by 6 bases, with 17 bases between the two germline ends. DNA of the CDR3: TGTGCTAGTGGTCCGGGTTGGGGCTCGGGTCAGCCCCAGCATTTT. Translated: CASGPGWGSGQPQHF. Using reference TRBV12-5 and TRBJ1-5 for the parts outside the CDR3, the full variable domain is DARVTQTPRHKVTEMGQEVTMRCQPILGHNTVFWYRQTMMQGLELLAYFRNRAPLDDSGMPKDRFSAEMPDATLATLKIQPSEPRDSAVYFCASGPGWGSGQPQHFGDGTRLSIL.

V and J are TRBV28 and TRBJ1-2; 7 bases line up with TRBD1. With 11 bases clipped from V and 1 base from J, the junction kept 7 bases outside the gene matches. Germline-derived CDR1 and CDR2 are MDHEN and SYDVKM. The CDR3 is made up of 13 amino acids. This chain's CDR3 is CAAGDSYNYGYTF. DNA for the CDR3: TGTGCCGCCGGGGACAGTTATAACTATGGCTACACCTTC.

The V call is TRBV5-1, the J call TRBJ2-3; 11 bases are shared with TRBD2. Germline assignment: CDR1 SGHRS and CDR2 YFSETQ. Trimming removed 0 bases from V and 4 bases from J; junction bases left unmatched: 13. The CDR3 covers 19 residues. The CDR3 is CASSLGGSGRAGTPDTQYF. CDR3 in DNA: TGCGCCAGCAGCTTGGGGGGTAGCGGGAGGGCCGGAACCCCAGATACGCAGTATTTT.

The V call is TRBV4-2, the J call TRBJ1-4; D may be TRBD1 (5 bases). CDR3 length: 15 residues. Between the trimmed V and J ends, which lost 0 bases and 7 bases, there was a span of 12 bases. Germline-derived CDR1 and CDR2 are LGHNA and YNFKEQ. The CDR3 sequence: CASSQDREDGEKLFF. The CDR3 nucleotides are TGTGCCAGCAGCCAAGACAGGGAAGACGGTGAAAAACTGTTTTTT.

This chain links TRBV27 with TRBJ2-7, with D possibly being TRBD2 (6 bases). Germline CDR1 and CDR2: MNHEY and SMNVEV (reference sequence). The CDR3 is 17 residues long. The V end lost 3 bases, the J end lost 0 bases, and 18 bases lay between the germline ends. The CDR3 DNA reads TGTGCCAGCAGTTTTAATCTTGGGACTGCATACTCCTACGAGCAGTACTTC. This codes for CASSFNLGTAYSYEQYF.

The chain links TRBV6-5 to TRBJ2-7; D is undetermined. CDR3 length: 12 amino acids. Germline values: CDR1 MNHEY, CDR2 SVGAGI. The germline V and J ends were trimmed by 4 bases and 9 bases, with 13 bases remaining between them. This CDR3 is CASSSFSEVQYF. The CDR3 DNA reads TGTGCCAGCAGTTCCTTTTCAGAGGTGCAGTACTTC.

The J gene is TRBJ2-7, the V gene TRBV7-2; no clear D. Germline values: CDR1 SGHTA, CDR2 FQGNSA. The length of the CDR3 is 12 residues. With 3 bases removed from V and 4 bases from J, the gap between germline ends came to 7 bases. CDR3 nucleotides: TGTGCCAGCAGCTTTGGGGAATACGAGCAGTACTTC. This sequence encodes CASSFGEYEQYF. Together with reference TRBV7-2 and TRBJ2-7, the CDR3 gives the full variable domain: GAGVSQSPSNKVTEKGKDVELRCDPISGHTALYWYRQSLGQGLEFLIYFQGNSAPDKSGLPSDRFSAERTGGSVSTLTIQRTQQEDSAVYLCASSFGEYEQYFGPGTRLTVT.

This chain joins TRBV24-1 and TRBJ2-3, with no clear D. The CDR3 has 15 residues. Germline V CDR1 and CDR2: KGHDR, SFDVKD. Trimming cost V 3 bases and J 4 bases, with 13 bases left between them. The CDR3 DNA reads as TGTGCCACCAGTGATCTGGGTAAGGGCCCAGATACGCAGTATTTT. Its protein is CATSDLGKGPDTQYF.

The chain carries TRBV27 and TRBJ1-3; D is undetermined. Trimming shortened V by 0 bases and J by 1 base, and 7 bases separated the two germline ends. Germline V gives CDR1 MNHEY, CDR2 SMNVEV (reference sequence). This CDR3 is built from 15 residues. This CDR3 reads CASSLSFGSGNTIYF. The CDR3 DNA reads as TGTGCCAGCAGTTTATCGTTCGGGTCTGGAAACACCATATATTTT.

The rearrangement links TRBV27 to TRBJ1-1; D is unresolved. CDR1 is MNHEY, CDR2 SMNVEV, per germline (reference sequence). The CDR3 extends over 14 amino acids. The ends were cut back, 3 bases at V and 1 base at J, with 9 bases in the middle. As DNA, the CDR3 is TGTGCCAGCAGTTTTTCACAGCCGAACACTGAAGCTTTCTTT. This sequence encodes CASSFSQPNTEAFF.

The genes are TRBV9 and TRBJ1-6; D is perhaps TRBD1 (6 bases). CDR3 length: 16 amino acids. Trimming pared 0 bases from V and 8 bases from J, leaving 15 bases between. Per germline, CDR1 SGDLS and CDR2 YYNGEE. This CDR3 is CASSVGERGTYSPLHF. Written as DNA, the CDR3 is TGTGCCAGCAGCGTAGGCGAAAGGGGGACATATTCACCCCTCCACTTT. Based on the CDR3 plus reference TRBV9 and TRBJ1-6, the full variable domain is DSGVTQTPKHLITATGQRVTLRCSPRSGDLSVYWYQQSLDQGLQFLIQYYNGEERAKGNILERFSAQQFPDLHSELNLSSLELGDSALYFCASSVGERGTYSPLHFGNGTRLTVT.

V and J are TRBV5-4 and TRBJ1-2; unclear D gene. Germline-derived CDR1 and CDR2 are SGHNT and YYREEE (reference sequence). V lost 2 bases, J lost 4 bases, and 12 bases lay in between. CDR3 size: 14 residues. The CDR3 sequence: CASSFERAIYGYTF. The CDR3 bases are TGTGCCAGCAGCTTTGAAAGGGCCATCTATGGCTACACCTTC.

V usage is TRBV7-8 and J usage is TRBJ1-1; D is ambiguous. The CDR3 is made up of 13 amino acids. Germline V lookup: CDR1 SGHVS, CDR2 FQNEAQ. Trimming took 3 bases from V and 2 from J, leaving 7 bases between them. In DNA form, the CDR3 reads TGTGCCAGCAGCTTCTACAGTAACACTGAAGCTTTCTTT. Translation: CASSFYSNTEAFF. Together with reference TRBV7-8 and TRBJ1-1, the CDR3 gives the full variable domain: GAGVSQSPRYKVAKRGQDVALRCDPISGHVSLFWYQQALGQGPEFLTYFQNEAQLDKSGLPSDRFFAERPEGSVSTLKIQRTQQEDSAVYLCASSFYSNTEAFFGQGTRLTVV.

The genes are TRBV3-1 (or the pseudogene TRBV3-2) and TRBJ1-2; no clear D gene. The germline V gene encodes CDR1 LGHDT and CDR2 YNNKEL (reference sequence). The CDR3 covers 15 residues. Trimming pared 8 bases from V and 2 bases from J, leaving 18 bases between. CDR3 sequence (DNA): TGTGCCAGCTTGGTGAGGAGGCGACTGAACTATGGCTACACCTTC. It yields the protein CASLVRRRLNYGYTF.

This chain's CDR3 is CASSLEQGGMNTEAFF. CDR3 in DNA: TGTGCCAGCAGCTTAGAACAGGGGGGGATGAACACTGAAGCTTTCTTT. The rearrangement uses TRBV7-6 and TRBJ1-1; TRBD1 matches 8 bases. V trimming: 1 base; J trimming: 0 bases; junction bases outside the gene matches: 4. The CDR3 contains 16 residues. The germline CDR1 and CDR2 sequences are SGHVS and FNYEAQ.

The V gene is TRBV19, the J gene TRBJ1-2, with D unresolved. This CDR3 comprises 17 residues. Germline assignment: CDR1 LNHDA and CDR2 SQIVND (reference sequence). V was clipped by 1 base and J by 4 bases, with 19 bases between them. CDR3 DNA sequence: TGTGCCAGTAGTATAGCCGGCGGCGGAGCTTTAATCTATGGCTACACCTTC. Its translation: CASSIAGGGALIYGYTF.

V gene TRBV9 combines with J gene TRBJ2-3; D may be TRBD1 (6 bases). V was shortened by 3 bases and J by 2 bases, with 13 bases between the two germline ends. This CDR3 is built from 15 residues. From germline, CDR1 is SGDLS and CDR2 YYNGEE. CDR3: CASSAWGQNTDTQYF. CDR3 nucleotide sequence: TGTGCCAGCAGCGCGTGGGGGCAAAACACAGATACGCAGTATTTT.

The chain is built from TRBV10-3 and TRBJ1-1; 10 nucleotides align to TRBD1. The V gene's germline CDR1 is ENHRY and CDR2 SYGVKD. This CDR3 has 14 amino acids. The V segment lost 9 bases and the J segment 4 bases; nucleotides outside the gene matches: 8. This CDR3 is CAIRTDRGSTEAFF. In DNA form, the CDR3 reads TGTGCCATTCGAACGGACAGGGGGAGCACTGAAGCTTTCTTT.

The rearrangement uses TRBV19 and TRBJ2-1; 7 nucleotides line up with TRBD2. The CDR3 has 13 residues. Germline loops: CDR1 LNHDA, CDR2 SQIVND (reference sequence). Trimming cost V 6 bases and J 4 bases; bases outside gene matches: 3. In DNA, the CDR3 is TGTGCCAGTAGCTGGGGGGGTTACAATGAGCAGTTCTTC. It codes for CASSWGGYNEQFF.

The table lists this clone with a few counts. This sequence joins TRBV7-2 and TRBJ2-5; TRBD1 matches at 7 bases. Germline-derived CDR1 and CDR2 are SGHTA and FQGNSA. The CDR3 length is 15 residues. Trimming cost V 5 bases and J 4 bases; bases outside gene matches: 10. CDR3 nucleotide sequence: TGTGCCAGCAGCGTCAGAGACAGGGTTATAGAGACCCAGTACTTC. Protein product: CASSVRDRVIETQYF.

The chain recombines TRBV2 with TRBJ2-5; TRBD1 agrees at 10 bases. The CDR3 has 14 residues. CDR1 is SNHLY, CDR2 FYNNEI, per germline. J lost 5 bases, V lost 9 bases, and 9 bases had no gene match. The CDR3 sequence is CASGMGQGRETQYF. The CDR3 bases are TGTGCCAGTGGAATGGGACAGGGGAGGGAGACCCAGTACTTC.